This T cell receptor beta chain was captured in a study of T cells after yellow fever vaccination. Background on the study: In the case of low-cell-number fractions, SMART-Seq v4 Ultra Low Input was used for preparation. Points from the study as a whole: Contamination of FACS-sorted repertoires by abundant clonotypes from the bulk population could occur.

The 5'RACE template-switching step produced TCR cDNA and added a universal primer site and UMIs. TCRdb fed the 5' RACE reads into MiXCR, producing one record per CDR3 protein. The table has a few hundred thousand distinct CDR3 sequences, approximately 10% seen once. On this clonotype: The antigen is undetermined.

Sample: PBMCs, taken on the day of the first yellow fever vaccination. This TCR was recovered from a man younger than 35 who received the YFV17D yellow fever vaccine.

In nucleotides, the CDR3 is TGTGCCAGCAGCTCCACAGCAAGATCAAACGTGTTTTTT. Its translation: CASSSTARSNVFF. The chain couples TRBV7-8 to TRBJ1-4; D is unclear. The ends were cut back, 4 bases at V and 15 bases at J, with 18 bases in the middle. The CDR3 runs to 13 residues. The germline CDR1 and CDR2 sequences are SGHVS and FQNEAQ.